This T cell receptor (beta chain) originates from a study of blood T cell repertoires in COVID-19. Study details: Spain, Italy and the United States supplied samples that represented acute and convalescent COVID-19. PBMCs, B-cell-depleted T cells, or T cells provided the cDNA or gDNA that made up the material.

How the authors handled the data: Researchers report that nucleated cell counts were estimated from reference gene primer amplification. Generated by immunoSEQ multiplex PCR, the TCRdb table keeps only in-frame clones and is missing some. For V, J and clone size, that table is used; D and trimming come from the DNA. The sample yields under 200,000 clones, roughly 86% seen once. This CDR3 comprises 15 residues. With 2 bases clipped from V and 4 bases from J, the junction kept 6 bases outside the gene matches. Per germline, CDR1 MNHNS and CDR2 SASEGT. This TCR was sampled from a man between 18 and 35 years old with active or convalescent COVID-19. This chain links TRBV6-1 with TRBJ1-2; 8 bases are shared with TRBD1. Source material: peripheral blood. In DNA form, the CDR3 reads TGTGCCAGCAGTGAACTACCCAGGGGGCCCTATGGCTACACCTTC. Residues: CASSELPRGPYGYTF.